The 20 T cell receptor beta chains listed next were all sequenced from one sample in a study of blood T cells in healthy people across ages. Next came a second PCR, run for about 6 to 11 cycles, which used a sample-barcoded 5' primer along with a J-beta primer mix. TCRdb called the 5' RACE reads again in MiXCR, with one record for every CDR3 protein. The profile covers approximately 830,000 distinct CDR3 sequences, with around 68% appearing a single time and 28% taken by the ten largest. The sample taken for sequencing was blood. These receptors came from a man aged 25 to 40 in good health.

This chain joins TRBV7-3 and TRBJ2-5, with 9 bases matching TRBD1. Germline trimming cut 5 bases from V and 1 base from J; bases unmatched to any gene: 5. The CDR3 is 15 residues long. Germline CDR1 is SGHTA and CDR2 is FQGTGA. CDR3 nucleotide sequence: TGTGCCAGCAGCCCAGACAGGGGGATCCAAGAGACCCAGTACTTC. Protein sequence: CASSPDRGIQETQYF.

The rearrangement uses TRBV11-2 and TRBJ2-7; no clear D gene. The germline gives CDR1 SGHAT, CDR2 FQNNGV. This CDR3 contains 14 residues. V lost 0 bases and J lost 1, with 7 bases in between. CDR3: CASSLEPDSYEQYF. In DNA form, the CDR3 reads TGTGCCAGCAGCTTAGAACCGGATTCCTACGAGCAGTACTTC.

The rearrangement links TRBV7-9 to TRBJ1-6, with no clear D. V was pared by 0 bases and J by 7 bases, with 10 bases between. The CDR3 has 15 residues. Looked up from germline, CDR1 is SEHNR and CDR2 is FQNEAQ (reference sequence). DNA for the CDR3: TGTGCCAGCAGCTTAGCGGAGGCAGCCAATTCACCCCTCCACTTT. Its protein product is CASSLAEAANSPLHF. The full variable domain, rest sourced from reference TRBV7-9 and TRBJ1-6, is DTGVSQNPRHKITKRGQNVTFRCDPISEHNRLYWYRQTLGQGPEFLTYFQNEAQLEKSRLLSDRFSAERPKGSFSTLEIQRTEQGDSAMYLCASSLAEAANSPLHFGNGTRLTVT.

The J gene is TRBJ2-5, the V gene TRBV5-1; 9 bases align to TRBD1. The J call is in doubt because the DNA end fits TRBJ2-7 better. This CDR3 has 14 residues. Germline V gene lookup returns CDR1 SGHRS and CDR2 YFSETQ. This CDR3 is CASSIGTGSYEQYF. The DNA for the CDR3 is TGCGCCAGCAGCATCGGGACAGGGAGCTACGAGCAGTACTTC.

The chain has TRBV20-1 and TRBJ2-7; D is ambiguous. The CDR3 loop spans 12 amino acids. Per germline, CDR1 DFQATT and CDR2 SNEGSKA (reference sequence). CDR3 nucleotides: TGCAGGTGTCCTGCGTCGGCCTACGAGCAGTACTTC. Translated, it gives CRCPASAYEQYF.

The sample holds a few counts of this clonotype. The gene calls are TRBV20-1 and TRBJ2-7, with D perhaps being TRBD1 or TRBD2 (5 bases each). The CDR3 covers 14 residues. The V gene lost 6 bases and the J gene lost 0 bases, with 15 bases spanning the gap. Per germline, CDR1 DFQATT and CDR2 SNEGSKA (reference sequence). In nucleotides, the CDR3 is TGCAGTGCCTGGGGCGGGTCGTTCTCCTACGAGCAGTACTTC. This encodes CSAWGGSFSYEQYF.

This clonotype showed up just a few times. V gene TRBV5-1 combines with J gene TRBJ2-7; TRBD1 matches 7 bases. Trimming took 0 bases from V and 5 from J; bases not matched to a gene: 11. The CDR3 is 16 amino acids. Germline loops: CDR1 SGHRS, CDR2 YFSETQ. The CDR3 is CASSLAIPGQIHEQYF. The CDR3 region has the DNA TGCGCCAGCAGCTTGGCTATCCCGGGACAGATTCACGAGCAGTACTTC.

The chain links TRBV6-1 to TRBJ1-6; TRBD1 is a possible D gene (6 bases). This CDR3 is built from 15 residues. V dropped 3 bases and J dropped 8 bases, with 14 bases sitting between them. Germline V gene sequence: CDR1 MNHNS, CDR2 SASEGT. The CDR3 DNA reads TGTGCCAGCAGTGAGATCGCCAGGGGTGATTCACCCCTCCACTTT. Translating gives CASSEIARGDSPLHF.

This clonotype has just one count. The CDR3, as DNA: TGCAGTGCGCTACGGCTCAGAGAGCAGTTCTTC. Translated, it gives CSALRLREQFF. The V and J genes are TRBV20-1 and TRBJ2-1; D is unresolved. Trimming removed 6 bases at V and 10 bases at J, with 13 bases between. Germline values: CDR1 DFQATT, CDR2 SNEGSKA (reference sequence). The CDR3 totals 11 residues.

This rearrangement joins TRBV12-3 or TRBV12-4 to TRBJ1-5; unclear D gene. The CDR3 is 15 amino acids. Between the trimmed V and J ends, which lost 3 bases and 5 bases, there was a span of 14 bases. The CDR3 spells CASSFIRGTDQPQHF. DNA of the CDR3: TGTGCCAGCAGTTTTATTCGGGGAACAGATCAGCCCCAGCATTTT.

This clonotype was found a few times. The chain is built from TRBV9 and TRBJ2-1; D is unclear. This CDR3 comprises 13 residues. Germline loops: CDR1 SGDLS, CDR2 YYNGEE. V was pared by 2 bases and J by 4 bases, with 7 bases between. The CDR3 coding sequence is TGTGCCAGCAGCGTGGACGGATACAATGAGCAGTTCTTC. Translated: CASSVDGYNEQFF.

The gene calls are TRBV29-1 and TRBJ2-7; tentative D call: TRBD2 (5 bases). The J call is uncertain, as TRBJ2-5 better fits the DNA end. Looked up from germline, CDR1 is SQVTM and CDR2 is ANQGSEA. This CDR3 is 11 amino acids long. CDR3 loop: CSASRGETQYF. CDR3 DNA sequence: TGCAGCGCCTCCCGGGGAGAGACCCAGTACTTC.

Details on this clonotype: Compared with germline, one end of the junction differs, possibly owing to a read error. The chain is built from TRBV5-1 and TRBJ2-2; weak D call: TRBD2 (5 bases). The germline gives CDR1 SGHRS, CDR2 YFSETQ. This CDR3 is 15 amino acids long. The CDR3 nucleotides read TGCGCCAGCAGCCCTACCCAAGGGAACACCGGGAAGCTGTTTTTT. This translates into CASSPTQGNTGKLFF.

Ten or more counts support this clonotype. This sequence joins TRBV4-2 and TRBJ2-3; 8 nucleotides match TRBD2. Germline CDR1 LGHNA, CDR2 YNFKEQ. The CDR3 extends over 17 amino acids. Trimming removed 1 base from V and 1 base from J; junction bases left unmatched: 7. The CDR3 bases are TGTGCCAGCAGCCAAGGGATGGCGGGGGGAGGCACAGATACGCAGTATTTT. Encoded protein: CASSQGMAGGGTDTQYF.

For this clonotype: The junction differs from germline at one of its ends, possibly a read error. This chain connects TRBV30 to TRBJ1-2; TRBD1 might be the D (5 bases). Germline V CDR1 and CDR2: GTSNPN, SVGIG (reference sequence). The CDR3 runs to 14 residues. DNA for the CDR3: TGTGCCTGGAGTCCCGGGGCCACTCACTATGACTACACCTTC. Its protein is CAWSPGATHYDYTF.

The V gene is TRBV13, the J gene TRBJ1-2; D gene unclear. This CDR3 is built from 11 residues. Trimming left V 0 bases short and J 9 bases short, with 5 bases between. CDR1 and CDR2 (germline): PRHDT, FYEKMQ (reference sequence). Here the CDR3 DNA reads TGTGCCAGCAGCTTAGGCTGGAGCTACACCTTC. Translating gives CASSLGWSYTF.

The rearrangement links TRBV18 to TRBJ2-4; 9 bases are shared with TRBD1. Trimming removed 4 bases from V and 7 bases from J; junction bases left unmatched: 8. Looked up from germline, CDR1 is KGHSH and CDR2 is LQKENI. The CDR3 is 15 amino acids. As DNA, the CDR3 is TGTGCCAGCTCACAACAGGGGGCGCTTATCAACATTCAGTACTTC. Translated: CASSQQGALINIQYF.

CDR3 region: CASSGGGRLGSYNEQFF. The CDR3 DNA is TGCGCCAGCAGCGGGGGCGGGCGTCTGGGGTCCTACAATGAGCAGTTCTTC. V usage is TRBV5-1 and J usage is TRBJ2-1; weak D call: TRBD1 (6 bases). This CDR3 is built from 17 residues. Germline CDR1 and CDR2: SGHRS and YFSETQ. V lost 4 bases to trimming and J lost 1 base, with 18 bases between them.

The chain carries TRBV20-1 and TRBJ2-5; 7 bases are a match to TRBD1. Germline V gives CDR1 DFQATT, CDR2 SNEGSKA (reference sequence). V was clipped by 2 bases and J by 4 bases; unmatched bases: 4. The CDR3 has 13 residues. The DNA of the CDR3 is TGCAGTGCTAGACCCACAGGGGCAGAGACCCAGTACTTC. It is translated as CSARPTGAETQYF.

This sequence joins TRBV11-2 and TRBJ2-4; 11 nucleotides match TRBD2. The J call could be wrong; TRBJ2-5 is a better fit for the DNA end. This CDR3 spans 15 amino acids. Per germline, CDR1 SGHAT and CDR2 FQNNGV. The CDR3: CASSILAGGHETQYF. The CDR3 DNA reads TGTGCCAGCAGCATCCTAGCGGGGGGCCATGAGACCCAGTACTTC.